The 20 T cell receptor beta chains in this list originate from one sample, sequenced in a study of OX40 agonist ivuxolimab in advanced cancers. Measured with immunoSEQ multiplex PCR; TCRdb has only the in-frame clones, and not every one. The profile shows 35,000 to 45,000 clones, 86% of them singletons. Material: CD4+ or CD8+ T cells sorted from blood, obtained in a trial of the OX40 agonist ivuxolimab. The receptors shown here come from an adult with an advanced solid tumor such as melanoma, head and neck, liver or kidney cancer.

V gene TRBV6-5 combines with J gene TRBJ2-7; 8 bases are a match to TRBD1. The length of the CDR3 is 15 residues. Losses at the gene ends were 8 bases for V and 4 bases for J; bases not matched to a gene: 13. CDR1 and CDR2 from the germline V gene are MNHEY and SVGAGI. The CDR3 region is CASGWTGMVRYEQYF. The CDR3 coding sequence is TGTGCCAGCGGGTGGACAGGGATGGTTCGTTACGAGCAGTACTTC.

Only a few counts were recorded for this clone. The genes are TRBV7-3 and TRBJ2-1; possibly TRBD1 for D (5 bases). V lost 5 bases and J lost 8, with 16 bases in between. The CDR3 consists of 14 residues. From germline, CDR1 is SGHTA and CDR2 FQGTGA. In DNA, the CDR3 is TGTGCCAGCAGCCCTCCTGGGGCGATGGATGAGCAGTTCTTC. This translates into CASSPPGAMDEQFF.

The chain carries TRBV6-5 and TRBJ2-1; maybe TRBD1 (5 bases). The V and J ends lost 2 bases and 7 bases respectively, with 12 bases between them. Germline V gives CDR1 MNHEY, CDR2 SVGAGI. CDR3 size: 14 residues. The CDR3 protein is CASSYTNRLNEQFF. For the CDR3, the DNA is TGTGCCAGCAGTTACACAAACAGGTTGAATGAGCAGTTCTTC.

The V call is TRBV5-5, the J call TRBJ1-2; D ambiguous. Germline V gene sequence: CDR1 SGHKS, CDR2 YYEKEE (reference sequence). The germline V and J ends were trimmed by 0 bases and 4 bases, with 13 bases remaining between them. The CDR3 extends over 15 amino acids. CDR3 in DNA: TGTGCCAGCAGCTTGGGTTGGGCCGACGGCTATGGCTACACCTTC. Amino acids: CASSLGWADGYGYTF.

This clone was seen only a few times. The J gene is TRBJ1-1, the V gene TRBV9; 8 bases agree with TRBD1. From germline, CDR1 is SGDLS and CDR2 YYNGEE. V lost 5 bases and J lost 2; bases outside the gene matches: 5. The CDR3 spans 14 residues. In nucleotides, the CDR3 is TGTGCCAGCAGTCTTACAGGGGGAAACACTGAAGCTTTCTTT. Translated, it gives CASSLTGGNTEAFF.

CDR3 protein: CASSLLGPNTGELFF. CDR3 nucleotide sequence: TGTGCCAGCAGTTTACTCGGACCGAACACCGGGGAGCTGTTTTTT. V is TRBV27 and J is TRBJ2-2, with no clear D. V was trimmed by 2 bases and J by 0 bases, leaving 7 bases between them. Germline V gives CDR1 MNHEY, CDR2 SMNVEV (reference sequence). The CDR3 covers 15 residues.

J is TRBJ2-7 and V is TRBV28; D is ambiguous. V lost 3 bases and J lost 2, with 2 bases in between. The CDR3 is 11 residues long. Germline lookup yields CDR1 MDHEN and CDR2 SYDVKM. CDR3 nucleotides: TGTGCCAGCAGTTTGGCCTACGAGCAGTACTTC. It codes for CASSLAYEQYF.

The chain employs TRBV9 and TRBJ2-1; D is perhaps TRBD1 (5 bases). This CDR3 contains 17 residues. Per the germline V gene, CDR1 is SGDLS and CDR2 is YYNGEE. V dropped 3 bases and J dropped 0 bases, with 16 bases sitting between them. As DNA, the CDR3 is TGTGCCAGCAGCGCCAACGTAGGGGAAATCTCCTACAATGAGCAGTTCTTC. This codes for CASSANVGEISYNEQFF.

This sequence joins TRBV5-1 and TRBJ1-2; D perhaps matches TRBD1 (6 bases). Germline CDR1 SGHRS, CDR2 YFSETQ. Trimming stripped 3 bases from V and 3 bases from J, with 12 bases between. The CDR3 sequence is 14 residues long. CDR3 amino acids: CASSSQGMDYGYTF. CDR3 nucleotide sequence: TGCGCCAGCAGCTCACAGGGAATGGACTATGGCTACACCTTC.

The CDR3 coding sequence is TGTGCCAGCAGTTCCGGGAGCAGGGGTGACAATCAGCCCCAGCATTTT. This encodes CASSSGSRGDNQPQHF. The rearrangement links TRBV9 to TRBJ1-5, with D tentatively TRBD1 (6 bases). The CDR3 sequence is 16 residues long. CDR1 is SGDLS and CDR2 is YYNGEE in the germline V gene. The V end lost 5 bases, the J end lost 3 bases, and 18 bases lay between the germline ends.

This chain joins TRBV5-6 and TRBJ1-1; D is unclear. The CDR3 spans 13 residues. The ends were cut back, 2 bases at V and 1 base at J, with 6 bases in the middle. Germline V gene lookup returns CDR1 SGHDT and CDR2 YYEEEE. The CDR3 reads CASSLTGNTEAFF. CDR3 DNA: TGTGCCAGCAGCTTAACCGGGAACACTGAAGCTTTCTTT. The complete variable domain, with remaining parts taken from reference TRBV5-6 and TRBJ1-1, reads DAGVTQSPTHLIKTRGQQVTLRCSPKSGHDTVSWYQQALGQGPQFIFQYYEEEERQRGNFPDRFSGHQFPNYSSELNVNALLLGDSALYLCASSLTGNTEAFFGQGTRLTVV.

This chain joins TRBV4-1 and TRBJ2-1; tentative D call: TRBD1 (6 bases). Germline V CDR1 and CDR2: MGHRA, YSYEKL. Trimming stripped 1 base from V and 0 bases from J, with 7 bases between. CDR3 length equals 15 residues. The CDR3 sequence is CASSQARGSYNEQFF. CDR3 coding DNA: TGCGCCAGCAGCCAAGCCAGGGGCTCCTACAATGAGCAGTTCTTC.

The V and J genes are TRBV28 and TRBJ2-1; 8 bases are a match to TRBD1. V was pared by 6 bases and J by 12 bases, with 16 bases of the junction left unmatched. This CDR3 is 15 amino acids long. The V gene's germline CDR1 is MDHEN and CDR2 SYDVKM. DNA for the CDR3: TGTGCCAGCAGCCTGGGGGGACAGGTCAATAGGGGGCAGTTCTTC. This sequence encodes CASSLGGQVNRGQFF.

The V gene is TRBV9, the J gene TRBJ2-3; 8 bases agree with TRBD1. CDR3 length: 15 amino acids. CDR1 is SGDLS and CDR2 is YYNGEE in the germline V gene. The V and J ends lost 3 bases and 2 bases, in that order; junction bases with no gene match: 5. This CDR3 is CASSAAGQATDTQYF. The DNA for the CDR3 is TGTGCCAGCAGCGCTGCGGGACAGGCCACAGATACGCAGTATTTT. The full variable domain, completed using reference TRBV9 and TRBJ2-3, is DSGVTQTPKHLITATGQRVTLRCSPRSGDLSVYWYQQSLDQGLQFLIQYYNGEERAKGNILERFSAQQFPDLHSELNLSSLELGDSALYFCASSAAGQATDTQYFGPGTRLTVL.

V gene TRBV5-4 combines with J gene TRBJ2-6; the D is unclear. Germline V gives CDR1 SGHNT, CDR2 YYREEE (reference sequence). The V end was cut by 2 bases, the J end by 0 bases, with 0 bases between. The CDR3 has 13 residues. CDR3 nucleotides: TGTGCCAGCAGCTTCTCTGGGGCCAACGTCCTGACTTTC. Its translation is CASSFSGANVLTF.

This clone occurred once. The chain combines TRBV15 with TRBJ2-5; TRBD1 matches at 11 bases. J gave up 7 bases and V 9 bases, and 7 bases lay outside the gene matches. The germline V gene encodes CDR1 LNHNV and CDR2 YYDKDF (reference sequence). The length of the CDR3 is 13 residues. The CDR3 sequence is CATLPGTGGTQYF. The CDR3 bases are TGTGCCACGCTTCCCGGGACAGGGGGGACCCAGTACTTC.

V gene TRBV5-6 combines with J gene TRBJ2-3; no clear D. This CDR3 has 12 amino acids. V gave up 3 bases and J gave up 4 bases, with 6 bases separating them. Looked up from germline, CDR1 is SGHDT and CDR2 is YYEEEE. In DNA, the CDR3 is TGTGCCAGCAGCTCTATAGCAGATACGCAGTATTTT. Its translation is CASSSIADTQYF.

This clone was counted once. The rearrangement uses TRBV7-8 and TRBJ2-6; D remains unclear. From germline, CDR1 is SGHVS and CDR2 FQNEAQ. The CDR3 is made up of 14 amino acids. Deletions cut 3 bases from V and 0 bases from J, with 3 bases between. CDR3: CASSFGSGANVLTF. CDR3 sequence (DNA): TGTGCCAGCAGCTTCGGCTCTGGGGCCAACGTCCTGACTTTC.

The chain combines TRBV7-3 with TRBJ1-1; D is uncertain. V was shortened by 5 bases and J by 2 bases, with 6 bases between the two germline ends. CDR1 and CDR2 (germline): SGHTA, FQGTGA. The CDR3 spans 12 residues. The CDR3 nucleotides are TGTGCCAGCAGCCTAATAAACACTGAAGCTTTCTTT. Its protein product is CASSLINTEAFF.

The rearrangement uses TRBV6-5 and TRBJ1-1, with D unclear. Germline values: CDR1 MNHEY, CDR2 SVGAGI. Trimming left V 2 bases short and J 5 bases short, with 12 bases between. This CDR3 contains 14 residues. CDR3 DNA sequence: TGTGCCAGCAGTTACACCCCCGCGGGGACTGAAGCTTTCTTT. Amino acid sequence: CASSYTPAGTEAFF.